These T cell receptor beta chains were read from a single sample in a study of regulatory T cells in long-lasting Graves disease. TCRdb re-derived calls from the multiplex PCR reads in MiXCR, one entry per CDR3 protein. In the table there are 200,000 to 250,000 distinct CDR3 sequences, around 20% of which are singletons. The source material was peripheral blood mononuclear cells (PBMCs), sampled at new diagnosis, from a patient treated with antithyroid drugs. Every receptor here comes from a female donor with Graves disease. Both conserved end residues are part of each CDR3. The order of the fields is J gene, clone size, V gene, D gene, CDR3 DNA, CDR3 protein. The D gene is left open where the match is weak. Size tells how often a clone was seen (once, few, many) or the class of an expanded clone, and some rows leave it out.

TRBJ2-1 . TRBV20-1 . TGCAGTGCTAGAGAGCGTTTCGAGCAGTTCTTC CSARERFEQFF
TRBJ1-6 many TRBV6-2/TRBV6-3 . TGTGCCAGCAGTGAAACGTGGGGAGGTAATTCACCCCTCCACTTT CASSETWGGNSPLHF
TRBJ1-1 many TRBV6-1 TRBD1 TGTGCCACCCAGGGACAATCAGGGGGGGGCACTGAAGCTTTCTTT CATQGQSGGGTEAFF
TRBJ2-7 many TRBV7-9 . TGTGCCAGCAGCTTAGAAAGATACTACGAGCAGTACTTC CASSLERYYEQYF
TRBJ1-5 many TRBV19 TRBD1 TGTGCCAGTACCAGGACAGGGAGTGATCAGCCCCAGCATTTT CASTRTGSDQPQHF
TRBJ2-5 few TRBV19 . TGTGCCAGTAGTATAAGGTCCGGATACAAAGAGACCCAGTACTTC CASSIRSGYKETQYF
TRBJ2-7 . TRBV12-3/TRBV12-4 . TGTGCCAGCAGTTTAAACGGGGGAATCCAGGCCCAAGAGCAGTACTTC CASSLNGGIQAQEQYF
TRBJ1-1 many TRBV6-1 . TGTGCCAGCAGCCGCAGGGGACCGAACACTGAAGCTTTCTTT CASSRRGPNTEAFF
TRBJ2-1 many TRBV4-1 TRBD1 TGCGCCAGCAGCCAAGTTTGGGCAGGGGGCAATGAGCAGTTCTTC CASSQVWAGGNEQFF
TRBJ2-1 many TRBV12-5 TRBD2 TGTGCTAGTGGTCCCCCAGGAGCGGGAGCCTACAATGAGCAGTTCTTC CASGPPGAGAYNEQFF
TRBJ2-1 many TRBV2 . TGTGCCAGCAGTGCCGGCGGGATTTCTAATGAGCAGTTCTTC CASSAGGISNEQFF
TRBJ2-5 many TRBV5-8 . TGTGCCAGCAGCCGAGGTACCTCCGTCCAAGAGACCCAGTACTTC CASSRGTSVQETQYF
TRBJ1-5 many TRBV30 TRBD1 TGTGCCTGGAGTACAGGGGGTGCGCCCCAGCATTTT CAWSTGGAPQHF
TRBJ2-6 many TRBV25-1 . TGTGCCAGCACGCCGTCTAAATTTCCCGGCTCTGGGGCCAACGTCCTGACTTTC CASTPSKFPGSGANVLTF
TRBJ2-2 many TRBV28 . TGTGCCAGCAGTCTCGACGAGACCGGGGAGCTGTTTTTT CASSLDETGELFF
TRBJ2-1 many TRBV20-1 TRBD2 TGCAGTGCTGATCCGGGACTAGCGCCCTACAATGAGCAGTTCTTC CSADPGLAPYNEQFF
TRBJ1-5 many TRBV2 . TGTGCCAGCAGTGAATCCAGGGGAGGTCAGCCCCAGCATTTT CASSESRGGQPQHF
TRBJ2-6 . TRBV5-6 . TGTGCCAGCAGCTTGGGCGCCTCTGGGGCCAACGTCCTGACTTTC CASSLGASGANVLTF
TRBJ1-1 . TRBV7-9 TRBD1 TGTGCCAGCAGCTATTATCCGTGGCAGGGGGGTGAAGCTTTCTTT CASSYYPWQGGEAFF
TRBJ2-1 many TRBV2 TRBD2 TGTGCCAGCAGTGAAGCGCACCGGACTAGCGGGAGGGAAAGCTCCTACAATGAGCAGTTCTTC CASSEAHRTSGRESSYNEQFF